Below, 24 T cell receptor beta chains from the same sample are listed, as sequenced in a study of breast tumors, draining lymph nodes, adjacent tissues. Breast cancer patients provided tissue from their axillary draining lymph nodes. TCRdb independently ran MiXCR on the multiplex PCR reads; one entry per CDR3 protein. The sample has hundreds of thousands of distinct CDR3 sequences; about 30% are singletons. Sequencing was performed on axillary lymph node tissue. The receptors derive from a female donor with breast cancer. Some clones in this sample may be carry-over from other donors' samples.

Concerning this clonotype itself: At one end, the junction sequence differs from germline, possibly due to a read error. As DNA, the CDR3 is TGTGCCAGCAGCCTCGTTGGGAGGGGAGAATATGGCTACCCCTTC. It codes for CASSLVGRGEYGYPF. This chain uses TRBV7-2 with TRBJ1-2; D possibly corresponds to TRBD1 (5 bases). CDR3 length: 15 residues. Germline V CDR1 and CDR2: SGHTA, FQGNSA.

There are many counts of this clonotype. The chain employs TRBV18 and TRBJ2-3; 7 positions match TRBD1. J gave up 5 bases and V 4 bases, and 15 bases lay outside the gene matches. CDR3 length: 17 amino acids. CDR1 is KGHSH and CDR2 is LQKENI in the germline V gene. The CDR3 nucleotides read TGTGCCAGCTCACTCACAATTATAGGGGGCGTGAAAGATACGCAGTATTTT. It is translated as CASSLTIIGGVKDTQYF.

There are many counts of this clonotype. This chain links TRBV25-1 with TRBJ2-3; a possible D gene is TRBD2 (6 bases). Trimming took off 4 bases at V and 2 bases at J, with 10 bases between the two ends. The CDR3 length is 14 residues. The germline gives CDR1 MGHDK, CDR2 SYGVNS. The CDR3 region is CASSGGVSTDTQYF. CDR3 nucleotide sequence: TGTGCCAGCAGTGGGGGGGTATCCACAGATACGCAGTATTTT.

In its sample, this clonotype was seen a few times. A read error is possible here, since a much larger clone lies one base away. V gene TRBV20-1 combines with J gene TRBJ1-2, with no clear D. CDR1 and CDR2 (germline): DFQATT, SNEGSKA (reference sequence). The CDR3 contains 13 residues. In DNA form, the CDR3 reads TGCAGTGCGGATCAATGGCTATCCTATGCCTACACCTTC. Translating it yields CSADQWLSYAYTF.

In the case of this clonotype: The CDR3 does not close with the conserved phenylalanine or tryptophan, likely indicating a read error. The chain is built from TRBV10-3 and TRBJ1-5, with D possibly TRBD1 on 6 matching bases. The CDR3 contains 14 residues. In germline, CDR1 is ENHRY, CDR2 SYGVKD. V was shortened by 2 bases and J by 7 bases, with 12 bases between the two germline ends. Written as DNA, the CDR3 is TGTGCCATCAGTGAGCGAGGGGGTTTGCAGCCCCAGCATCTT. Its translation is CAISERGGLQPQHL.

This clonotype was recorded many times. This chain uses TRBV5-5 with TRBJ2-7, with 7 bases fitting TRBD1. This CDR3 is built from 14 residues. After removal of 4 bases from V and 3 bases from J, the junction contained 7 bases not matched to a gene. Germline loops: CDR1 SGHKS, CDR2 YYEKEE (reference sequence). CDR3 protein: CASSRTGQHYEQYF. CDR3 DNA: TGTGCCAGCAGCAGAACGGGACAGCACTACGAGCAGTACTTC.

The V gene is TRBV2, the J gene TRBJ2-3, with 9 bases identical to TRBD2. This CDR3 contains 15 residues. Germline CDR1 is SNHLY and CDR2 is FYNNEI. Unmatched junction bases numbered 16, after V lost 6 bases and J lost 12 bases. The CDR3, as DNA: TGTGCCAGCAGCCCTTCGGCTAGCGGGACTGGGACCCAGTATTTT. Translated, it gives CASSPSASGTGTQYF. The variable domain in full, completed from reference TRBV2 and TRBJ2-3, reads EPEVTQTPSHQVTQMGQEVILRCVPISNHLYFYWYRQILGQKVEFLVSFYNNEISEKSEIFDDQFSVERPDGSNFTLKIRSTKLEDSAMYFCASSPSASGTGTQYFGPGTRLTVL.

This clonotype was observed many times. The CDR3 sequence is CSARTGQVYNSPLHF. The CDR3 region has the DNA TGCAGTGCTAGGACAGGACAGGTCTATAATTCACCCCTCCACTTT. The rearrangement links TRBV20-1 to TRBJ1-6, with 7 bases lining up with TRBD1. Germline trimming cut 3 bases from V and 3 bases from J; bases unmatched to any gene: 5. This CDR3 is built from 15 residues. The germline V gene encodes CDR1 DFQATT and CDR2 SNEGSKA (reference sequence).

This clonotype was recorded at least ten times. The chain has TRBV6-5 and TRBJ2-7; D perhaps matches TRBD1 (6 bases). Germline V gene lookup returns CDR1 MNHEY and CDR2 SVGAGI. V was pared by 5 bases and J by 4 bases, with 18 bases between. This CDR3 has 15 amino acids. CDR3 amino acids: CASSRKPTDSYEQYF. CDR3 nucleotide sequence: TGTGCCAGCAGTCGTAAACCCACGGACAGTTACGAGCAGTACTTC.

Only a few counts were recorded for this clonotype. Being one base from a much bigger clone, this may be a read error. The chain joins TRBV20-1 to TRBJ2-1, with 10 bases matching TRBD2. V was clipped by 3 bases and J by 5 bases; unmatched bases: 10. Germline-derived CDR1 and CDR2 are DFQATT and SNEGSKA (reference sequence). The CDR3 consists of 16 residues. This CDR3 is CSASLPSGSTHNEQFF. CDR3 coding DNA: TGCAGTGCTAGCCTCCCTAGCGGGAGCACCCACAATGAGCAGTTCTTC.

The table lists this clonotype with many counts. The J gene is TRBJ1-2, the V gene TRBV4-2; 9 bases map to TRBD1. V shed 0 bases and J 7 bases; nucleotides not matched to a gene: 3. Germline V gene sequence: CDR1 LGHNA, CDR2 YNFKEQ. There are 14 residues in the CDR3. CDR3 sequence: CASSQDRQGGGYTF. DNA of the CDR3: TGTGCCAGCAGCCAAGATCGACAGGGGGGTGGCTACACCTTC.

At least ten counts were recorded for this clonotype. Given a much more abundant clone one base away, this may be a read error. The CDR3 nucleotides read TGCAGTGCTAGGGGTTCGGTTAGCAATCCGCCCCAGCATTTT. Translated: CSARGSVSNPPQHF. The chain has TRBV20-1 and TRBJ1-5, with D unresolved. The V gene's germline CDR1 is DFQATT and CDR2 SNEGSKA (reference sequence). This CDR3 spans 14 amino acids.

The genes are TRBV5-6 and TRBJ2-4; a possible D gene is TRBD2 (5 bases). This CDR3 is built from 16 residues. Trimming removed 0 bases from V and 2 bases from J, with 12 bases in between. The germline V gene has CDR1 SGHDT and CDR2 YYEEEE. The chain's CDR3 is CASSLDAVGTKNIQYF. In DNA form, the CDR3 reads TGTGCCAGCAGCTTGGATGCGGTCGGGACCAAAAACATTCAGTACTTC. The full variable domain, completed using reference TRBV5-6 and TRBJ2-4, is DAGVTQSPTHLIKTRGQQVTLRCSPKSGHDTVSWYQQALGQGPQFIFQYYEEEERQRGNFPDRFSGHQFPNYSSELNVNALLLGDSALYLCASSLDAVGTKNIQYFGAGTRLSVL.

The CDR3 DNA sequence: TGTGCCAGCAGCGCCGCAAGGCGGGGGGACACTGAAGCTTTCTTT. Protein product: CASSAARRGDTEAFF. This chain links TRBV9 with TRBJ1-1; D is perhaps TRBD1 (5 bases). V lost 3 bases and J lost 3, with 15 bases in between. Germline CDR1 reads SGDLS; CDR2 reads YYNGEE. CDR3 length: 15 amino acids.

This clonotype was counted ten times or more. This chain links TRBV7-9 with TRBJ2-5; D not certain. Germline V gives CDR1 SEHNR, CDR2 FQNEAQ (reference sequence). Trimming stripped 3 bases from V and 4 bases from J, with 12 bases between. The CDR3 runs to 14 residues. The CDR3 nucleotides are TGTGCCAGCAGCTTCGCGGTAGTCCTAGAGACCCAGTACTTC. As protein: CASSFAVVLETQYF.

The V call is TRBV10-3, the J call TRBJ1-3, with D possibly being TRBD1 (5 bases). The CDR3 has 15 amino acids. CDR1 and CDR2 (germline): ENHRY, SYGVKD. V was pared by 4 bases and J by 0 bases, with 10 bases between. CDR3 in DNA: TGTGCCATCAGTGCTGGGGCTAGCTCTGGAAACACCATATATTTT. It encodes CAISAGASSGNTIYF.

A single count supports this clonotype. With a much larger clone just one base away, this may be a read error. The chain has TRBV9 and TRBJ1-2; D unclear. CDR3 length equals 13 residues. CDR1 and CDR2 from the germline V gene are SGDLS and YYNGEE. Here the CDR3 reads CASSGAGLDGHTF. Here the CDR3 DNA reads TGTGCCAGCAGCGGTGCAGGACTCGATGGCCACACCTTC. Full variable domain (rest looked up from reference TRBV9 and TRBJ1-2): DSGVTQTPKHLITATGQRVTLRCSPRSGDLSVYWYQQSLDQGLQFLIQYYNGEERAKGNILERFSAQQFPDLHSELNLSSLELGDSALYFCASSGAGLDGHTFGSGTRLTVV.

V and J are TRBV6-1 and TRBJ2-2; D call uncertain. The V gene's germline CDR1 is MNHNS and CDR2 SASEGT. V was cut by 5 bases and J by 1 base, with 11 bases left in between. The CDR3 runs to 15 residues. The CDR3 protein is CASSHGTKNTGELFF. The CDR3 DNA reads TGTGCCAGCAGTCACGGAACAAAGAACACCGGGGAGCTGTTTTTT.

Concerning this clonotype itself: An end of the junction does not agree with germline; a read error may underlie this. V is TRBV7-6 and J is TRBJ2-3; either TRBD1 or TRBD2 may fit D (5 bases each). Looked up from germline, CDR1 is SGHVS and CDR2 is FNYEAQ. CDR3 length equals 12 residues. The CDR3 sequence is CTSSPGLDTRYF. The CDR3 DNA sequence: TGTACCAGCAGCCCTGGACTGGACACGCGGTATTTT.

Ten or more counts support this clonotype. This chain joins TRBV24-1 and TRBJ2-6; D call uncertain. Germline values: CDR1 KGHDR, CDR2 SFDVKD. Trimming took off 3 bases at V and 1 base at J, with 3 bases between the two ends. The CDR3 is 14 residues long. The CDR3 loop is CATSDKSGANVLTF. CDR3 bases: TGTGCCACCAGTGATAAGTCTGGGGCCAACGTCCTGACTTTC.

This clonotype was counted at least ten times. The V and J genes are TRBV20-1 and TRBJ1-5; D is unclear. Per the germline V gene, CDR1 is DFQATT and CDR2 is SNEGSKA (reference sequence). The CDR3 length is 14 residues. Between the trimmed V and J ends, which lost 3 bases and 4 bases, there was a span of 13 bases. CDR3 residues: CSARLSGMNQPQHF. DNA of the CDR3: TGCAGTGCTAGGTTGAGTGGTATGAATCAGCCCCAGCATTTT.

V gene TRBV20-1 combines with J gene TRBJ2-6; TRBD1 is a possible D gene (6 bases). The V end lost 0 bases, the J end lost 4 bases, and 7 bases lay between the germline ends. Germline V gene sequence: CDR1 DFQATT, CDR2 SNEGSKA (reference sequence). The CDR3 has 14 residues. This CDR3 reads CSARDRGGANVLTF. The CDR3 coding sequence is TGCAGTGCTAGAGACAGGGGCGGGGCCAACGTCCTGACTTTC.

This clonotype was seen at least ten times. The chain combines TRBV18 with TRBJ1-4; 9 nucleotides line up with TRBD1. The CDR3 runs to 15 residues. Germline CDR1 KGHSH, CDR2 LQKENI. Unmatched junction bases numbered 6, after V lost 6 bases and J lost 4 bases. Here the CDR3 reads CASSPGQGYNEKLFF. CDR3 nucleotide sequence: TGTGCCAGCTCGCCAGGACAGGGGTATAATGAAAAACTGTTTTTT.

This clonotype was seen many times. The gene calls are TRBV6-1 and TRBJ2-1; TRBD2 matches 8 bases. CDR1 and CDR2 from the germline V gene are MNHNS and SASEGT. V lost 4 bases, J lost 0 bases, and 8 bases stayed unmatched. This CDR3 region has 17 residues. The CDR3 is CASSGRTSWSSYNEQFF. CDR3 coding DNA: TGTGCCAGCAGTGGTCGGACTAGCTGGAGCTCCTACAATGAGCAGTTCTTC.